The subject of this entry is one T cell receptor beta chain. The target antigen is unknown. The sample originates from a study of T cells in Graves' hyperthyroidism and ophthalmopathy. Study-wide findings and caveats: Blood also held most thyroid clonotypes expanded beyond 0.001. From stable hyperthyroidism, ophthalmopathy was separated by a 13 V-J model.

Germline values: CDR1 MNHEY, CDR2 SVGEGT. V gave up 4 bases and J gave up 4 bases, with 12 bases separating them. The CDR3 sequence is 14 residues long. Together with thyroid ultrasound, orbital computed tomography, serum thyroxine and TRAb, clinical symptoms were used for diagnoses. At first hyperthyroidism diagnosis, before any ophthalmopathy symptoms, the blood sample was collected. It was RNA transcripts that yielded the amplified TCR beta CDR3 regions. The HTBI primer set drove a first-round RT-PCR of the TCR CDR3. In TCRdb, the multiplex PCR reads were re-called with MiXCR into one record per CDR3 protein. The top ten clones hold 6% to 8% of a sample with around 300,000 distinct CDR3 sequences, less than 15% of them seen once.

V is TRBV6-2 or TRBV6-3 and J is TRBJ2-3; D call uncertain. The specimen was blood. This clonotype originated in a woman aged 25 to 45 with Graves' hyperthyroidism that later progressed to Graves' ophthalmopathy. CDR3 sequence: CASSSDPGADTQYF. CDR3 in DNA: TGTGCCAGCAGTTCCGATCCGGGTGCAGATACGCAGTATTTT.